One and the same sample provided the 11 T cell receptor beta chains below, sequenced in a study of CD8+ T cells in alopecia areata. Indicated treatment: oral pan-JAK inhibitor, 5-10 mg twice daily. Following RNA extraction, reverse transcription yielded cDNA that acted as the sequencing template. Repertoires were generated with immunoSEQ multiplex PCR, while TCRdb's copy carries only in-frame clones and drops some. The sample includes under 350,000 clones, 58% of them seen just once. The sequenced sample was CD4+ T cells sorted from blood, obtained at week 24, from a patient treated with tofacitinib. The source of these receptors is a human donor with alopecia areata.

J is TRBJ2-7 and V is TRBV30, with 8 bases aligning to TRBD1. The CDR3 length is 14 residues. The V gene end was trimmed by 3 bases and the J gene end by 2 bases; junction bases not matched to a gene: 6. Germline CDR1 GTSNPN, CDR2 SVGIG (reference sequence). CDR3 DNA sequence: TGTGCCTGGAGGAGCCTGGACAGGGCCTACGAGCAGTACTTC. Translating it yields CAWRSLDRAYEQYF. Full variable domain (outside the CDR3, taken from reference TRBV30 and TRBJ2-7): SQTIHQWPATLVQPVGSPLSLECTVEGTSNPNLYWYRQAAGRGLQLLFYSVGIGQISSEVPQNLSASRPQDRQFILSSKKLLLSDSGFYLCAWRSLDRAYEQYFGPGTRLTVT.

The rearrangement links TRBV30 to TRBJ2-5; D unclear. The CDR3 covers 15 residues. Germline CDR1 reads GTSNPN; CDR2 reads SVGIG (reference sequence). The V end was cut by 4 bases, the J end by 1 base, with 16 bases between. CDR3 sequence reads: CAWIPPPTTQETQYF. In DNA, the CDR3 is TGTGCCTGGATCCCCCCCCCTACAACCCAAGAGACCCAGTACTTC. The variable domain in full, with the rest retrieved from reference TRBV30 and TRBJ2-5, is SQTIHQWPATLVQPVGSPLSLECTVEGTSNPNLYWYRQAAGRGLQLLFYSVGIGQISSEVPQNLSASRPQDRQFILSSKKLLLSDSGFYLCAWIPPPTTQETQYFGPGTRLLVL.

The CDR3 loop is CASSEGQGAIYEQYF. For the CDR3, the DNA is TGTGCCAGCAGCGAGGGACAGGGGGCAATCTACGAGCAGTACTTC. The rearrangement uses TRBV9 and TRBJ2-7, with 12 bases that match TRBD1. The junction had 4 bases not matched to a gene; V was cut back by 3 bases and J by 3 bases. The CDR3 has 15 amino acids. Germline-derived CDR1 and CDR2 are SGDLS and YYNGEE.

V usage is TRBV27 and J usage is TRBJ2-7; 10 bases agree with TRBD1. The V gene's germline CDR1 is MNHEY and CDR2 SMNVEV (reference sequence). The CDR3 has 16 amino acids. V lost 5 bases and J lost 4; bases outside the gene matches: 11. CDR3 DNA sequence: TGTGCCAGCAGTCGGGGACAGGGGACCCCGTGGTACGAGCAGTACTTC. This sequence encodes CASSRGQGTPWYEQYF.

V and J are TRBV30 and TRBJ2-1; D remains ambiguous. The CDR3 loop spans 10 amino acids. CDR1 and CDR2 from the germline V gene are GTSNPN and SVGIG (reference sequence). The V gene lost 1 base and the J gene lost 9 bases, with 4 bases spanning the gap. CDR3 in amino acids: CAWSGPEQFF. Here the CDR3 DNA reads TGTGCCTGGAGTGGGCCTGAGCAGTTCTTC.

Only one count was recorded for this clone. The V call is TRBV4-3, the J call TRBJ1-6, with D perhaps TRBD1 (6 bases). There are 15 residues in the CDR3. CDR1 is LGHNA and CDR2 is YSLEER in the germline V gene. V was clipped by 2 bases and J by 5 bases, with 10 bases between them. In DNA, the CDR3 is TGCGCCAGCAGCCAACTCTACAGGGATAATTCACCCCTCCACTTT. It is translated as CASSQLYRDNSPLHF.

This clone was observed a few times. At the DNA level, this CDR3 is encoded by other sequences in the same sample as well. The V and J genes are TRBV5-6 and TRBJ2-7; no definite D call. The CDR3 has 12 residues. V lost 4 bases and J lost 0, with 5 bases in between. Looked up from germline, CDR1 is SGHDT and CDR2 is YYEEEE. The CDR3 spells CASSLSSYEQYF. DNA of the CDR3: TGTGCCAGCAGCCTTAGCTCCTACGAGCAGTACTTC.

This clone was observed once. The genes are TRBV5-6 and TRBJ2-6; 7 bases are a match to TRBD1. Germline V lookup: CDR1 SGHDT, CDR2 YYEEEE. V lost 3 bases, J lost 2 bases, and 2 bases stayed unmatched. This CDR3 has 15 residues. The CDR3 sequence: CASSSQGAGANVLTF. In DNA form, the CDR3 reads TGTGCCAGCAGCTCCCAGGGGGCTGGGGCCAACGTCCTGACTTTC.

This clone was counted a few times. V usage is TRBV30 and J usage is TRBJ1-1, with D maybe TRBD1 (5 bases). The CDR3 is made up of 14 amino acids. V lost 5 bases, J lost 6 bases, and 19 bases lay in between. Germline CDR1 is GTSNPN and CDR2 is SVGIG (reference sequence). DNA of the CDR3: TGTGCCTGGGCTCTTGTTTCCGGGGACCCTGAAGCTTTCTTT. It codes for CAWALVSGDPEAFF.

Only a few counts were recorded for this clone. The CDR3 DNA is TGTGCCTGGAGTGCAGGGGGTTTCGCCGGGGAGCTGTTTTTT. Translating it yields CAWSAGGFAGELFF. The chain has TRBV30 and TRBJ2-2, with 7 bases identical to TRBD1. This CDR3 has 14 residues. Germline CDR1 GTSNPN, CDR2 SVGIG (reference sequence). J was trimmed by 6 bases and V by 1 base; bases with no gene match: 5.

V gene TRBV6-1 combines with J gene TRBJ2-2; D gene uncertain. Trimming cost V 7 bases and J 1 base, with 7 bases left between them. CDR1 and CDR2 from the germline V gene are MNHNS and SASEGT. This CDR3 has 13 residues. In DNA form, the CDR3 reads TGTGCCAGCAACAGACTGAACACCGGGGAGCTGTTTTTT. As protein: CASNRLNTGELFF.